These T cell receptor beta chains were read from a single sample in a study of blood T cell repertoires in COVID-19. The table came from immunoSEQ multiplex PCR; TCRdb's copy has only in-frame clones and leaves some out. In the table there are about 350,000 clones, roughly 89% of which are singletons. Specimen: peripheral blood. The receptors here all came from a young man with COVID-19, enrolled during active disease. Both conserved end residues are part of each CDR3. The order of the fields is J gene, D gene, clone size, V gene, CDR3 protein, CDR3 DNA. D genes are given only for firm matches. Clone size, where shown, is once, few, many, or a class for clones that have expanded.

j_call: TRBJ2-7; d_call: TRBD1; clone_size: .; v_call: TRBV7-6; cdr3_aa: CASSQGARSSTYEQYF; cdr3_nt: TGTGCCAGCAGCCAGGGGGCCCGCAGTTCAACCTACGAGCAGTACTTC
j_call: TRBJ1-5; d_call: .; clone_size: .; v_call: TRBV19; cdr3_aa: CASSLPGHHYSNQPQHF; cdr3_nt: TGTGCCAGTAGTCTTCCCGGACACCACTATAGCAATCAGCCCCAGCATTTT
j_call: TRBJ2-4; d_call: TRBD1; clone_size: .; v_call: TRBV4-1; cdr3_aa: CASSQLGQGAPAKNIQYF; cdr3_nt: TGCGCCAGCAGCCAATTAGGACAGGGGGCACCTGCCAAAAACATTCAGTACTTC
j_call: TRBJ1-4; d_call: .; clone_size: .; v_call: TRBV10-3; cdr3_aa: CAISPGQPNEKLFF; cdr3_nt: TGTGCCATCAGCCCGGGACAACCTAATGAAAAACTGTTTTTT
j_call: TRBJ2-1; d_call: .; clone_size: .; v_call: TRBV4-2; cdr3_aa: CASKRDSSYNEQFF; cdr3_nt: TGTGCCAGCAAGCGCGATAGCTCCTACAATGAGCAGTTCTTC
j_call: TRBJ2-7; d_call: .; clone_size: .; v_call: TRBV29-1; cdr3_aa: CSGYSPSSYEQYF; cdr3_nt: TGCAGCGGGTACAGCCCGAGCTCCTACGAGCAGTACTTC
j_call: TRBJ2-7; d_call: TRBD2; clone_size: .; v_call: TRBV5-4; cdr3_aa: CASSLSSGGGEQYF; cdr3_nt: TGTGCCAGCAGCTTGAGTAGCGGGGGAGGGGAGCAGTACTTC
j_call: TRBJ2-1; d_call: TRBD2; clone_size: .; v_call: TRBV7-8; cdr3_aa: CASSRGLAGGRPYNEQFF; cdr3_nt: TGTGCCAGCAGCCGAGGACTAGCGGGGGGCCGCCCGTACAATGAGCAGTTCTTC
j_call: TRBJ2-7; d_call: .; clone_size: .; v_call: TRBV12-3/TRBV12-4; cdr3_aa: CASSKGYEQYF; cdr3_nt: TGTGCCAGCAGCAAGGGGTACGAGCAGTACTTC
j_call: TRBJ2-7; d_call: TRBD1; clone_size: .; v_call: TRBV10-3; cdr3_aa: CAISGRGTGGDEQYF; cdr3_nt: TGTGCCATCAGTGGGCGCGGGACAGGGGGCGACGAGCAGTACTTC
j_call: TRBJ2-2; d_call: TRBD1; clone_size: .; v_call: TRBV7-6; cdr3_aa: CASSSIKGQGNTGELFF; cdr3_nt: TGTGCCAGCAGCTCTATCAAGGGACAGGGGAACACCGGGGAGCTGTTTTTT
j_call: TRBJ2-7; d_call: .; clone_size: .; v_call: TRBV7-9; cdr3_aa: CASSLEVDSYEQYF; cdr3_nt: TGTGCCAGCAGCTTAGAGGTAGACAGCTACGAGCAGTACTTC
j_call: TRBJ2-1; d_call: TRBD2; clone_size: .; v_call: TRBV27; cdr3_aa: CASSRVTSGRQFF; cdr3_nt: TGTGCCAGCAGTCGGGTGACTAGCGGGAGGCAGTTCTTC
j_call: TRBJ2-7; d_call: TRBD2; clone_size: .; v_call: TRBV7-9; cdr3_aa: CASSRLAGLVSDLYPNYEQYF; cdr3_nt: TGTGCCAGCAGCAGACTAGCGGGACTGGTCTCTGACTTGTATCCCAACTACGAGCAGTACTTC
j_call: TRBJ2-7; d_call: TRBD1; clone_size: few; v_call: TRBV4-1; cdr3_aa: CASSQIRDRLSYEQYF; cdr3_nt: TGCGCCAGCAGCCAAATCCGGGACAGGCTCTCCTACGAGCAGTACTTC
j_call: TRBJ2-2; d_call: TRBD1; clone_size: .; v_call: TRBV6-1; cdr3_aa: CASSERTGGRTGELFF; cdr3_nt: TGTGCCAGCAGTGAACGGACAGGGGGCAGGACCGGGGAGCTGTTTTTT
j_call: TRBJ1-5; d_call: .; clone_size: .; v_call: TRBV19; cdr3_aa: CASSMAGARIYQPQHF; cdr3_nt: TGTGCCAGTAGTATGGCGGGGGCCCGCATTTATCAGCCCCAGCATTTT
j_call: TRBJ2-1; d_call: .; clone_size: once; v_call: TRBV15; cdr3_aa: CATREHQLGAQFF; cdr3_nt: TGTGCCACCAGAGAACACCAGCTGGGGGCCCAGTTCTTC
j_call: TRBJ2-5; d_call: TRBD2; clone_size: .; v_call: TRBV5-4; cdr3_aa: CASSLGVRLAGDQETQYF; cdr3_nt: TGTGCCAGCAGCTTGGGTGTTCGACTAGCGGGCGATCAAGAGACCCAGTACTTC
j_call: TRBJ1-2; d_call: .; clone_size: .; v_call: TRBV6-5; cdr3_aa: CASTPFGSNYGYTF; cdr3_nt: TGTGCCAGCACGCCTTTTGGCAGTAACTATGGCTACACCTTC
j_call: TRBJ1-2; d_call: .; clone_size: .; v_call: TRBV28; cdr3_aa: CASSLIQGGYGYTF; cdr3_nt: TGTGCCAGCAGTCTAATACAGGGCGGCTATGGCTACACCTTC
j_call: TRBJ2-3; d_call: TRBD1; clone_size: .; v_call: TRBV4-2; cdr3_aa: CASEGTGSDTQYF; cdr3_nt: TGTGCCAGCGAAGGGACAGGGTCAGATACGCAGTATTTT
j_call: TRBJ2-1; d_call: .; clone_size: .; v_call: TRBV7-2; cdr3_aa: CASSLGVAGYNEQFF; cdr3_nt: TGTGCCAGCAGCTTAGGGGTGGCAGGGTACAATGAGCAGTTCTTC